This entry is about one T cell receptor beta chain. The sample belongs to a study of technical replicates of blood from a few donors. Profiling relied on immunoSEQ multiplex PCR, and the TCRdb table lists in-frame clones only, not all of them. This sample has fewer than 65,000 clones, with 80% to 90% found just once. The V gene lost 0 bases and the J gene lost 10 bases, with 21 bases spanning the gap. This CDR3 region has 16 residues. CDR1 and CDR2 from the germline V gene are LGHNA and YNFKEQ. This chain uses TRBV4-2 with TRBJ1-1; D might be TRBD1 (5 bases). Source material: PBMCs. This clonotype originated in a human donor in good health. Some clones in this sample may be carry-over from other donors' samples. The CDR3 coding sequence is TGTGCCAGCAGCCAAGAGCCAGGGTCACCAACCAGCATAGCTTTCTTT. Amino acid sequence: CASSQEPGSPTSIAFF.